This T cell receptor (beta chain) was found in a study of shared clonotypes between healthy human individuals. Per the original methods: ImmunoSEQ gave junction-only sequences without quality scores, so filtering differed. Profiled with immunoSEQ multiplex PCR; TCRdb holds only in-frame clones, not every one. For V, J and clone size, that table is used; D and trimming come from the DNA. The sample shows about 770,000 clones, around 70% of them seen only once. This clone was counted a few times. Its cognate antigen is unknown. General observations from the study: Sorted-subset sequencing was shown by rarefaction to be incomplete despite large depth. Naive subsets, compared against memory subsets, generally had larger estimated richness values.

CDR3 length: 16 amino acids. V was pared by 0 bases and J by 5 bases, with 16 bases between. Germline CDR1 MGHRA, CDR2 YSYEKL. The receptor comes from a woman between 25 and 40 years old in good health. Sequencing was performed on memory CD4+ T cells sorted from blood. Indicated subset: CD45RA-negative fraction. The chain recombines TRBV4-1 with TRBJ1-2, with D unclear. The CDR3 DNA reads TGCGCCAGCAGCCAAGATCCGCGAAATCTTGGGTATGGCTACACCTTC. As protein: CASSQDPRNLGYGYTF.